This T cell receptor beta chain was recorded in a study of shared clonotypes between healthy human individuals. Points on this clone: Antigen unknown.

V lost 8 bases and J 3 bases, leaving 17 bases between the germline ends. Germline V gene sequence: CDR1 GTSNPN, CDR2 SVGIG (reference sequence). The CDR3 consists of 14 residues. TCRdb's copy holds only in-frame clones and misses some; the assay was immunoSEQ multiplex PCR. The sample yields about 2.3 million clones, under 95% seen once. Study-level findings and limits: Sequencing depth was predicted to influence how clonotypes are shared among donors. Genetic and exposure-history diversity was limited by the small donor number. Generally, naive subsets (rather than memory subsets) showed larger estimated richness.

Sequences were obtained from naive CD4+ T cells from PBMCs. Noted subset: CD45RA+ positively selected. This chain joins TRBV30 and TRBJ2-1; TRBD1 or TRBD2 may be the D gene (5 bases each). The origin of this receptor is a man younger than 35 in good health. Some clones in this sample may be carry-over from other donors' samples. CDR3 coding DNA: TGTGCCCAAGTAACCGGGACCAACTACAATGAGCAGTTCTTC. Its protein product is CAQVTGTNYNEQFF.